The source of this T cell receptor beta chain is a study of control samples from healthy donors and cancer patients. Germline V lookup: CDR1 SGHDT, CDR2 YYEEEE. V lost 5 bases and J lost 8, with 16 bases in between. CDR3 length: 13 residues. The table came from immunoSEQ multiplex PCR; TCRdb's copy has only in-frame clones and leaves some out. This table holds 130,000 or so clones, around nine tenths found once. Sequencing used PBMCs. The chain is built from TRBV5-6 and TRBJ1-2; D is possibly TRBD1 (6 bases). The TCR was taken from a man in his fifties with head and neck cancer. CDR3 sequence reads: CASRMGAYEGYTF. The DNA of the CDR3 is TGTGCCAGCAGAATGGGGGCTTATGAGGGCTACACCTTC.